The clone carrying this T cell receptor (beta chain) has ten or more counts. What it recognizes is unknown. The investigators amplified TCR beta CDR3 regions from RNA transcripts. HTBI primers were employed in a first-round RT-PCR of the TCR CDR3. TCRdb recomputed calls from the multiplex PCR reads with MiXCR, one row per CDR3 protein. Of under 300,000 distinct CDR3 sequences detected, roughly an eighth appear once; the ten largest clones hold less than 8%. The data derive from a study of T cells in Graves' hyperthyroidism and ophthalmopathy. Overall study: Peripheral blood was drawn at first diagnosis, prior to all treatment.

The CDR3 length is 15 residues. Germline lookup yields CDR1 DFQATT and CDR2 SNEGSKA (reference sequence). V trimming: 0 bases; J trimming: 5 bases; junction bases outside the gene matches: 9. Broader study findings: Blood also carried most thyroid clonotypes expanded above 0.001. The model's output predicted ophthalmopathy at a median of 6.5 months prior to onset.

The sequenced material came from blood. This TCR derives from a woman between 35 and 50 years old with Graves' hyperthyroidism. V and J are TRBV20-1 and TRBJ1-2, with 7 bases lining up with TRBD1. The CDR3, as DNA: TGCAGTGCTAGAGACCCGAGGACAGGCGGGTATGGCTACACCTTC. The encoded protein is CSARDPRTGGYGYTF.